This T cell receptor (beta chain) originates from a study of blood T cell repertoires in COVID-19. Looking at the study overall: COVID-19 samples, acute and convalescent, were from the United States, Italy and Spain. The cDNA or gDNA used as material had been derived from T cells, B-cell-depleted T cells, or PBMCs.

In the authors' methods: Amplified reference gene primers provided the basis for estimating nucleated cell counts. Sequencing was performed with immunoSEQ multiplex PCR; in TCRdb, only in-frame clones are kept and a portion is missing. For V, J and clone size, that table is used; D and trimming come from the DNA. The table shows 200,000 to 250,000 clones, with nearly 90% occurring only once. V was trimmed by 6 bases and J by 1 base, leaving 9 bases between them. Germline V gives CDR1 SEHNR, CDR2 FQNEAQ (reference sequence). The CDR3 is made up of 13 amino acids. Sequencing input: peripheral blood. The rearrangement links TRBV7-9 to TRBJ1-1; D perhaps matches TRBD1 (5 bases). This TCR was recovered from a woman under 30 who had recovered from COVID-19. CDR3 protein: CASRTTENTEAFF. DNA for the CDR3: TGTGCCAGCAGGACGACAGAGAACACTGAAGCTTTCTTT. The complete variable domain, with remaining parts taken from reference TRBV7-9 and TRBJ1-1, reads DTGVSQNPRHKITKRGQNVTFRCDPISEHNRLYWYRQTLGQGPEFLTYFQNEAQLEKSRLLSDRFSAERPKGSFSTLEIQRTEQGDSAMYLCASRTTENTEAFFGQGTRLTVV.